The T cell receptor (beta chain) under discussion was sequenced for a study of T cell responses to AZD1222 COVID-19 vaccine. CDR1 is LGHDT and CDR2 is YNNKEL in the germline V gene (reference sequence). The J segment lost 8 bases and the V segment lost 4 bases, leaving 7 bases of the junction unmatched. The CDR3 sequence is 14 residues long. Some clones are missing from TCRdb's copy, which holds only in-frame ones; the method was immunoSEQ multiplex PCR. The top ten hold 9.4% of the sample, which has approximately 110,000 clones, about 80% seen once. V is TRBV3-1 (or the pseudogene TRBV3-2) and J is TRBJ1-2; 10 positions match TRBD1. The sequences come from peripheral blood, collected on day 0 of AZD1222 vaccination. This sequence was found in an adult in good health. CDR3 amino acids: CASSLRQGAPGYTF. Written as DNA, the CDR3 is TGTGCCAGCAGCCTACGACAGGGGGCGCCCGGCTACACCTTC.